A selection of T cell receptor beta chains follows, all from one sample in a study of T cell repertoires in cytomegalovirus infection. The antigens for these receptors are not known. One entry per CDR3 protein results from TCRdb running MiXCR on the reads. The sample has hundreds of thousands of distinct CDR3 sequences; around a third are singletons. Sequenced material: cultured CD8+ T cells from PBMCs, taken from culture after CMV antigen stimulation. These receptors were taken from a human donor in good health (CMV status not recorded). Some clones in this sample may be carry-over from other donors' samples. Both conserved end residues are part of each CDR3. The order of the fields is CDR3 protein, CDR3 DNA, V gene, D gene, clone size, J gene. D genes are given only for firm matches. Clone size, where shown, is once, few, many, or a class for clones that have expanded.

cdr3_aa: CVSTPETTNEKLFF
cdr3_nt: TGTGTCAGCACCCCAGAAACAACTAATGAAAAACTGTTTTTT
v_call: TRBV7-3
d_call: NA
clone_size: NA
j_call: TRBJ1-4

cdr3_aa: CASSQDGGSPLHF
cdr3_nt: TGCGCCAGCAGCCAAGACGGGGGTTCACCCCTCCACTTT
v_call: TRBV4-1
d_call: NA
clone_size: few
j_call: TRBJ1-6

cdr3_aa: CASSEYSAAKNIQYF
cdr3_nt: TGTGCCAGCAGTGAATACAGTGCGGCCAAAAACATTCAGTACTTC
v_call: TRBV2
d_call: NA
clone_size: few
j_call: TRBJ2-4

cdr3_aa: CASSDRQGGFYSNQPQHF
cdr3_nt: TGTGCCAGCAGTGATCGACAGGGGGGATTCTATAGCAATCAGCCCCAGCATTTT
v_call: TRBV6-4
d_call: TRBD1
clone_size: NA
j_call: TRBJ1-5

cdr3_aa: CASRGLAPAYNEQFF
cdr3_nt: TGTGCCAGCAGGGGACTTGCGCCGGCCTACAATGAGCAGTTCTTC
v_call: TRBV27
d_call: NA
clone_size: NA
j_call: TRBJ2-1

cdr3_aa: CASSLGVGPGETQYF
cdr3_nt: TGTGCCAGCAGCTTAGGGGTGGGGCCCGGCGAGACCCAGTACTTC
v_call: TRBV7-8
d_call: NA
clone_size: many
j_call: TRBJ2-5

cdr3_aa: CASSLIGSNYGYTF
cdr3_nt: TGTGCCAGCAGTTTGATCGGATCTAACTATGGCTACACCTTC
v_call: TRBV27
d_call: NA
clone_size: NA
j_call: TRBJ1-2

cdr3_aa: CASSPTGLAGDQETQYF
cdr3_nt: TGTGCCAGCAGCCCTACGGGACTAGCGGGGGACCAAGAGACCCAGTACTTC
v_call: TRBV7-2
d_call: TRBD2
clone_size: many
j_call: TRBJ2-5

cdr3_aa: CASSLGLADFNSPLHF
cdr3_nt: TGTGCCAGCAGCTTAGGGCTCGCAGATTTTAATTCACCCCTCCACTTT
v_call: TRBV7-8
d_call: NA
clone_size: NA
j_call: TRBJ1-6

cdr3_aa: CASSVLAGGPENIQYF
cdr3_nt: TGTGCCAGCAGTGTCCTAGCGGGGGGGCCTGAAAACATTCAGTACTTC
v_call: TRBV12-3/TRBV12-4
d_call: TRBD2
clone_size: few
j_call: TRBJ2-4

cdr3_aa: CASTIRPGLTGELFF
cdr3_nt: TGTGCCAGCACCATCCGGCCGGGTCTGACCGGGGAGCTGTTTTTT
v_call: TRBV6-2/TRBV6-3
d_call: NA
clone_size: NA
j_call: TRBJ2-2

cdr3_aa: CASSPPAVDGYTF
cdr3_nt: TGCGCCAGCAGCCCCCCCGCAGTGGATGGCTACACCTTC
v_call: TRBV5-1
d_call: NA
clone_size: few
j_call: TRBJ1-2

cdr3_aa: CASSSGTGSQGTGELFF
cdr3_nt: TGTGCCAGCAGTTCTGGGACAGGGAGTCAGGGCACCGGGGAGCTGTTTTTT
v_call: TRBV27
d_call: TRBD1
clone_size: NA
j_call: TRBJ2-2

cdr3_aa: CASSFPGLAGAGELFF
cdr3_nt: TGTGCCAGCAGTTTCCCGGGACTAGCGGGGGCGGGAGAGCTGTTTTTT
v_call: TRBV6-5
d_call: TRBD2
clone_size: NA
j_call: TRBJ2-2

cdr3_aa: CASGLADGVYGYTF
cdr3_nt: TGTGCTAGTGGTTTGGCGGACGGTGTTTACGGCTACACCTTC
v_call: TRBV12-5
d_call: NA
clone_size: few
j_call: TRBJ1-2

cdr3_aa: CASSQVGRGDEQFF
cdr3_nt: TGCGCCAGCAGCCAAGTGGGAAGGGGGGATGAGCAGTTCTTC
v_call: TRBV4-1
d_call: NA
clone_size: once
j_call: TRBJ2-1

cdr3_aa: CASSLVEAQYF
cdr3_nt: TGTGCCAGCAGCTTAGTGGAGGCCCAGTACTTC
v_call: TRBV7-8
d_call: NA
clone_size: NA
j_call: TRBJ2-5

cdr3_aa: CASSLAGESYNEQFF
cdr3_nt: TGTGCCAGCAGCCTAGCGGGGGAATCCTACAATGAGCAGTTCTTC
v_call: TRBV7-6
d_call: TRBD2
clone_size: many
j_call: TRBJ2-1

cdr3_aa: CASSPFGDGYTF
cdr3_nt: TGCGCCAGCAGCCCTTTTGGGGATGGCTACACCTTC
v_call: TRBV10-2
d_call: NA
clone_size: NA
j_call: TRBJ1-2

cdr3_aa: CASSLATDRGSYNEQFF
cdr3_nt: TGTGCCAGCAGCTTAGCAACGGACAGGGGGAGCTACAATGAGCAGTTCTTC
v_call: TRBV7-6
d_call: TRBD1
clone_size: many
j_call: TRBJ2-1

cdr3_aa: CASSAILGLAGYNEQFF
cdr3_nt: TGTGCCAGCAGCGCAATATTGGGACTAGCGGGTTACAATGAGCAGTTCTTC
v_call: TRBV9
d_call: TRBD2
clone_size: few
j_call: TRBJ2-1

cdr3_aa: CASSPRTHPYEQYF
cdr3_nt: TGTGCCAGCAGCCCCCGGACGCACCCCTACGAGCAGTACTTC
v_call: TRBV6-1
d_call: NA
clone_size: few
j_call: TRBJ2-7

cdr3_aa: CSASAGTDPSYGYTF
cdr3_nt: TGCAGTGCTAGTGCGGGGACAGATCCTTCCTATGGCTACACCTTC
v_call: TRBV20-1
d_call: TRBD1
clone_size: NA
j_call: TRBJ1-2

cdr3_aa: CASSSPTPGGPNTGELFF
cdr3_nt: TGTGCCAGCAGTTCGCCGACCCCGGGGGGGCCGAACACCGGGGAGCTGTTTTTT
v_call: TRBV28
d_call: TRBD2
clone_size: NA
j_call: TRBJ2-2

cdr3_aa: CAISEPGQGPGELFF
cdr3_nt: TGTGCCATCAGTGAGCCGGGACAGGGACCCGGGGAGCTGTTTTTT
v_call: TRBV10-3
d_call: TRBD1
clone_size: NA
j_call: TRBJ2-2

cdr3_aa: CSAGVSSYNEQFF
cdr3_nt: TGCAGTGCTGGAGTGTCGTCGTACAATGAGCAGTTCTTC
v_call: TRBV20-1
d_call: NA
clone_size: few
j_call: TRBJ2-1

cdr3_aa: CASSRTTGDADTQYF
cdr3_nt: TGTGCCAGCAGCAGAACGACAGGGGATGCAGATACGCAGTATTTT
v_call: TRBV7-2
d_call: TRBD1
clone_size: many
j_call: TRBJ2-3

cdr3_aa: CASSLVIEKLFF
cdr3_nt: TGTGCCAGCAGCTTGGTTATCGAAAAACTGTTTTTT
v_call: TRBV5-8
d_call: NA
clone_size: NA
j_call: TRBJ1-4

cdr3_aa: CSAENTRLQETQYF
cdr3_nt: TGCAGTGCAGAGAATACCCGACTCCAAGAGACCCAGTACTTC
v_call: TRBV20-1
d_call: NA
clone_size: NA
j_call: TRBJ2-5

cdr3_aa: CASSPQWRGTDTQYF
cdr3_nt: TGTGCCAGTAGCCCACAGTGGAGGGGCACAGATACGCAGTATTTT
v_call: TRBV19
d_call: NA
clone_size: NA
j_call: TRBJ2-3

cdr3_aa: CASSYVSTGTGEDGYTF
cdr3_nt: TGTGCCAGCAGTTACGTCTCCACCGGGACAGGGGAGGATGGCTACACCTTC
v_call: TRBV6-5
d_call: TRBD1
clone_size: NA
j_call: TRBJ1-2

cdr3_aa: CASSQDQQGVSYEQYF
cdr3_nt: TGTGCCAGCAGCCAAGATCAGCAGGGTGTTTCCTACGAGCAGTACTTC
v_call: TRBV4-2
d_call: NA
clone_size: few
j_call: TRBJ2-7

cdr3_aa: CASSSRRVPQYF
cdr3_nt: TGTGCCAGCAGTTCCCGAAGGGTGCCGCAGTATTTT
v_call: TRBV28
d_call: NA
clone_size: NA
j_call: TRBJ2-3

cdr3_aa: CASSLGLRFETQYF
cdr3_nt: TGTGCCAGCAGCTTAGGTCTTCGCTTCGAGACCCAGTACTTC
v_call: TRBV7-6
d_call: NA
clone_size: NA
j_call: TRBJ2-5

cdr3_aa: CASFNPGQSNTGELFF
cdr3_nt: TGTGCCAGTTTCAACCCCGGACAGTCGAACACCGGGGAGCTGTTTTTT
v_call: TRBV19
d_call: NA
clone_size: NA
j_call: TRBJ2-2

cdr3_aa: CASSSRDSLNTEAFF
cdr3_nt: TGTGCCAGCAGTTCTCGGGACAGCCTGAACACTGAAGCTTTCTTT
v_call: TRBV27
d_call: TRBD1
clone_size: many
j_call: TRBJ1-1

cdr3_aa: CASSERGEQFF
cdr3_nt: TGTGCCAGCAGTGAAAGGGGTGAGCAGTTCTTC
v_call: TRBV2
d_call: NA
clone_size: few
j_call: TRBJ2-1

cdr3_aa: CASSATRDGGDGYTF
cdr3_nt: TGTGCCAGCAGCGCCACCCGGGACGGAGGTGATGGCTACACCTTC
v_call: TRBV7-9
d_call: NA
clone_size: few
j_call: TRBJ1-2

cdr3_aa: CASSLGIRVNHEQYF
cdr3_nt: TGTGCCAGCAGCTTAGGAATTAGGGTAAATCACGAGCAGTACTTC
v_call: TRBV9
d_call: NA
clone_size: few
j_call: TRBJ2-7

cdr3_aa: CASTSRNTEAFF
cdr3_nt: TGTGCCAGCACCAGCCGGAACACTGAAGCTTTCTTT
v_call: TRBV2
d_call: NA
clone_size: NA
j_call: TRBJ1-1

cdr3_aa: CASSLPRGNQPQHF
cdr3_nt: TGTGCCAGCAGCCTTCCAAGAGGCAATCAGCCCCAGCATTTT
v_call: TRBV12-3/TRBV12-4
d_call: NA
clone_size: many
j_call: TRBJ1-5

cdr3_aa: CATTAGGATNEKLFF
cdr3_nt: TGTGCCACCACCGCCGGGGGCGCAACTAATGAAAAACTGTTTTTT
v_call: TRBV10-3
d_call: NA
clone_size: few
j_call: TRBJ1-4

cdr3_aa: CASGGSGQETQYF
cdr3_nt: TGCGCCAGTGGGGGATCAGGGCAGGAGACCCAGTACTTC
v_call: TRBV5-1
d_call: NA
clone_size: NA
j_call: TRBJ2-5

cdr3_aa: CASSAEGQGWPYGYTF
cdr3_nt: TGTGCCAGTAGTGCCGAGGGACAGGGGTGGCCCTATGGCTACACCTTC
v_call: TRBV19
d_call: TRBD1
clone_size: few
j_call: TRBJ1-2

cdr3_aa: CASSGEVATNEKLFF
cdr3_nt: TGTGCCAGCAGCGGGGAAGTCGCAACTAATGAAAAACTGTTTTTT
v_call: TRBV7-9
d_call: NA
clone_size: few
j_call: TRBJ1-4

cdr3_aa: CASSYGGESTF
cdr3_nt: TGTGCCAGCAGTTACGGTGGGGAGTCAACCTTC
v_call: TRBV6-2/TRBV6-3
d_call: NA
clone_size: few
j_call: TRBJ1-2

cdr3_aa: CASSLVPGQGPNTGELFF
cdr3_nt: TGTGCCAGCTCCCTTGTCCCGGGACAGGGACCGAACACCGGGGAGCTGTTTTTT
v_call: TRBV6-1
d_call: TRBD1
clone_size: many
j_call: TRBJ2-2

cdr3_aa: CATSRDARQEGDGYTF
cdr3_nt: TGTGCCACCAGCAGAGATGCCCGACAGGAAGGGGATGGCTACACCTTC
v_call: TRBV15
d_call: NA
clone_size: few
j_call: TRBJ1-2

cdr3_aa: CASSPQGMQGYTF
cdr3_nt: TGTGCCAGTAGTCCTCAGGGGATGCAAGGCTACACCTTC
v_call: TRBV19
d_call: NA
clone_size: NA
j_call: TRBJ1-2

cdr3_aa: CASSYGGSNYGYTF
cdr3_nt: TGTGCCAGCAGTTACGGGGGTTCGAACTATGGCTACACCTTC
v_call: TRBV6-5
d_call: NA
clone_size: many
j_call: TRBJ1-2

cdr3_aa: CASSGYRGSSTDTQYF
cdr3_nt: TGTGCCAGCAGCGGCTACAGGGGTAGCAGCACAGATACGCAGTATTTT
v_call: TRBV7-9
d_call: TRBD1
clone_size: many
j_call: TRBJ2-3

cdr3_aa: CASSFAGNTGELFF
cdr3_nt: TGTGCCAGCAGCTTTGCCGGGAACACCGGGGAGCTGTTTTTT
v_call: TRBV11-2
d_call: NA
clone_size: few
j_call: TRBJ2-2

cdr3_aa: CASSSPGLAGGYEQYF
cdr3_nt: TGTGCCAGCAGTTCTCCGGGGCTAGCGGGGGGGTACGAGCAGTACTTC
v_call: TRBV27
d_call: TRBD2
clone_size: NA
j_call: TRBJ2-7

cdr3_aa: CASPNPDQPQHF
cdr3_nt: TGTGCCAGCCCAAATCCCGATCAGCCCCAGCATTTT
v_call: TRBV6-2/TRBV6-3
d_call: NA
clone_size: NA
j_call: TRBJ1-5

cdr3_aa: CATARGTEAFF
cdr3_nt: TGTGCCACCGCCAGGGGAACTGAAGCTTTCTTT
v_call: TRBV7-6
d_call: NA
clone_size: many
j_call: TRBJ1-1

cdr3_aa: CASSYPGKYNEQFF
cdr3_nt: TGTGCCAGCAGTTACCCAGGAAAATACAATGAGCAGTTCTTC
v_call: TRBV6-5
d_call: NA
clone_size: NA
j_call: TRBJ2-1

cdr3_aa: CASSFGLAPYGYTF
cdr3_nt: TGTGCCAGCAGTTTCGGGCTTGCACCGTATGGCTACACCTTC
v_call: TRBV27
d_call: NA
clone_size: NA
j_call: TRBJ1-2

cdr3_aa: CASEGGQGFSRTGELFF
cdr3_nt: TGTGCCAGCGAGGGTGGACAGGGCTTCAGTAGGACCGGGGAGCTGTTTTTT
v_call: TRBV2
d_call: TRBD1
clone_size: few
j_call: TRBJ2-2

cdr3_aa: CASSPLGGGPRETQYF
cdr3_nt: TGTGCCAGCAGTCCCCTTGGCGGGGGGCCGAGAGAGACCCAGTACTTC
v_call: TRBV27
d_call: TRBD2
clone_size: NA
j_call: TRBJ2-5